A single sample gave rise to the 22 T cell receptor beta chains below, sequenced in a study of cytomegalovirus exposure and HLA in healthy donors. Researchers ran the PCR with 60 Vbeta and 13 Jbeta primers. Clones were sequenced by immunoSEQ multiplex PCR, and TCRdb holds only the in-frame ones, with some missing. This sample carries 76,000 or so clones, over 60% of them seen once, and the ten largest clones take about 16%. Sequenced material: PBMCs. The receptors stem from a woman between 35 and 50 years old in good health and CMV-seropositive.

V is TRBV4-2 and J is TRBJ2-1; 9 bases fit TRBD2. With 2 bases clipped from V and 0 bases from J, the junction kept 5 bases outside the gene matches. This CDR3 spans 17 amino acids. Germline CDR1 reads LGHNA; CDR2 reads YNFKEQ. CDR3: CASSQRSSGTSYNEQFF. The CDR3 coding sequence is TGTGCCAGCAGCCAAAGGTCTAGCGGGACCTCCTACAATGAGCAGTTCTTC.

This clone is a singleton in its sample. The rearrangement joins TRBV6-1 to TRBJ2-7; 9 bases match TRBD1. Trimming at V came to 8 bases and at J to 7 bases, leaving 9 bases not matched to a gene. The CDR3 is 13 amino acids. CDR1 MNHNS and CDR2 SASEGT come from the germline V gene. The CDR3 here is CASERTGGVEQYF. CDR3 DNA: TGTGCCAGCGAAAGAACAGGGGGCGTTGAGCAGTACTTC.

This chain connects TRBV27 to TRBJ2-6; 9 bases fit TRBD1. With V trimmed by 3 bases and J by 4 bases, 7 bases remained unmatched. Germline V gene data show CDR1 as MNHEY and CDR2 as SMNVEV (reference sequence). The CDR3 consists of 17 residues. The CDR3 is CASSFGQGSAGANVLTF. The CDR3 DNA is TGTGCCAGCAGTTTTGGACAGGGGTCGGCGGGGGCCAACGTCCTGACTTTC. The complete variable domain, with remaining parts taken from reference TRBV27 and TRBJ2-6, reads EAQVTQNPRYLITVTGKKLTVTCSQNMNHEYMSWYRQDPGLGLRQIYYSMNVEVTDKGDVPEGYKVSRKEKRNFPLILESPSPNQTSLYFCASSFGQGSAGANVLTFGAGSRLTVL.

The chain combines TRBV16 with TRBJ2-1, with a possible D match to TRBD2 (5 bases). The CDR3 covers 16 residues. Trimming left V 4 bases short and J 4 bases short, with 17 bases between. The germline gives CDR1 KGHSY, CDR2 FQNENV. As DNA, the CDR3 is TGTGCCAGCAGCCCTTGGACTCCTGTGGGGTACAATGAGCAGTTCTTC. Protein product: CASSPWTPVGYNEQFF.

The CDR3 sequence is CASSLSVPGDYEQYF. The CDR3 DNA follows: TGTGCCAGCAGTTTATCGGTGCCAGGGGACTACGAGCAGTACTTC. The J gene is TRBJ2-7, the V gene TRBV27, with D perhaps matching TRBD1 (6 bases). The CDR3 covers 15 residues. The germline V gene has CDR1 MNHEY and CDR2 SMNVEV (reference sequence). The V end was cut by 0 bases, the J end by 3 bases, with 12 bases between.

This clone occurred a few times. J is TRBJ1-1 and V is TRBV5-1; TRBD1 aligns across 8 bases. This CDR3 is built from 14 residues. With 7 bases clipped from V and 5 bases from J, the junction kept 10 bases outside the gene matches. CDR1 and CDR2 (germline): SGHRS, YFSETQ. The CDR3 is CASQTRTGNTEAFF. CDR3 DNA: TGCGCCAGCCAAACGAGGACAGGGAATACTGAAGCTTTCTTT.

CDR3 loop: CASSRVNTEAFF. In DNA form, the CDR3 reads TGTGCCAGTAGTCGGGTGAACACTGAAGCTTTCTTT. J is TRBJ1-1 and V is TRBV19; no reliable D call. Trimming pared 5 bases from V and 0 bases from J, leaving 4 bases between. Germline assignment: CDR1 LNHDA and CDR2 SQIVND (reference sequence). The CDR3 is 12 residues long. The variable domain in full, with the rest retrieved from reference TRBV19 and TRBJ1-1, is DGGITQSPKYLFRKEGQNVTLSCEQNLNHDAMYWYRQDPGQGLRLIYYSQIVNDFQKGDIAEGYSVSREKKESFPLTVTSAQKNPTAFYLCASSRVNTEAFFGQGTRLTVV.

The V call is TRBV27, the J call TRBJ1-1; no definite D call. Germline values: CDR1 MNHEY, CDR2 SMNVEV (reference sequence). CDR3 length: 13 amino acids. V lost 2 bases to trimming and J lost 3 bases, with 7 bases between them. The CDR3 here is CASSLQAYTEAFF. In nucleotides, the CDR3 is TGTGCCAGCAGTTTACAAGCGTACACTGAAGCTTTCTTT.

CDR3 sequence reads: CASSATGGPYGYTF. The CDR3, as DNA: TGTGCCAGCAGCGCCACAGGGGGCCCCTATGGCTACACCTTC. This sequence joins TRBV9 and TRBJ1-2; 9 bases are shared with TRBD1. This CDR3 is built from 14 residues. In germline, CDR1 is SGDLS, CDR2 YYNGEE. The V segment lost 3 bases and the J segment 4 bases; nucleotides outside the gene matches: 4.

About this clone itself: Within the sample, other DNA sequences also encode this same CDR3. The chain has TRBV7-2 and TRBJ2-7; D might be TRBD2 (6 bases). The CDR3 loop spans 12 amino acids. Germline V gene sequence: CDR1 SGHTA, CDR2 FQGNSA. Trimming shortened V by 2 bases and J by 9 bases, and 11 bases separated the two germline ends. In DNA, the CDR3 is TGTGCCAGCAGCTTAACGGGGGTCGGGCAGTACTTC. Its translation: CASSLTGVGQYF.

The chain has TRBV29-1 and TRBJ2-1; D might be TRBD1 (6 bases). CDR3 length: 13 amino acids. Trimming pared 4 bases from V and 6 bases from J, leaving 13 bases between. Germline V gives CDR1 SQVTM, CDR2 ANQGSEA. CDR3: CSVAYRERNEQFF. CDR3 coding DNA: TGCAGCGTTGCTTACAGGGAGCGCAATGAGCAGTTCTTC.

The CDR3 sequence: CASSTIAGGSYEQYF. The CDR3 region has the DNA TGTGCCAGCAGCACAATAGCGGGGGGATCCTACGAGCAGTACTTC. The chain combines TRBV7-6 with TRBJ2-7; 10 bases align to TRBD2. CDR3 length: 15 amino acids. V lost 5 bases, J lost 1 base, and 5 bases stayed unmatched. Germline V lookup: CDR1 SGHVS, CDR2 FNYEAQ.

As concerns this clone: One end of the junction fails to match germline, which may point to a read error. This chain connects TRBV19 to TRBJ1-2; tentatively, D is TRBD1 (5 bases). The CDR3 extends over 15 amino acids. The germline gives CDR1 LNHDA, CDR2 SQIVND (reference sequence). CDR3 sequence (DNA): TGTGCCAGTAGTATAGGGGAGTTCGGGGGTCTCGTGCCCCACTTC. The encoded protein is CASSIGEFGGLVPHF.

J is TRBJ1-2 and V is TRBV6-4, with 8 nucleotides matching TRBD1. CDR3 length equals 15 residues. Germline V gene lookup returns CDR1 MRHNA and CDR2 SNTAGT. J gave up 4 bases and V 2 bases, and 6 bases lay outside the gene matches. In nucleotides, the CDR3 is TGTGCCAGCAGTGACATCCCAGGGGGCGGCTATGGCTACACCTTC. This translates into CASSDIPGGGYGYTF.

A few counts support this clone. The gene calls are TRBV28 and TRBJ1-1; D might be TRBD1 (5 bases). The ends were cut back, 3 bases at V and 0 bases at J, with 8 bases in the middle. Germline V gene sequence: CDR1 MDHEN, CDR2 SYDVKM. The CDR3 is 14 amino acids. The CDR3 DNA sequence: TGTGCCAGCAGTTTGGGGGGGGTGAACACTGAAGCTTTCTTT. Its protein is CASSLGGVNTEAFF.

This clone was counted a few times. The rearrangement joins TRBV6-6 to TRBJ1-1, with TRBD1 identical over 8 bases. Germline CDR1 and CDR2: MNHNY and SVGAGI (reference sequence). This CDR3 is 12 amino acids long. The J segment lost 8 bases and the V segment lost 7 bases, leaving 6 bases of the junction unmatched. This CDR3 is CASTRQGMEAFF. The CDR3 coding sequence is TGTGCCAGCACCCGACAGGGGATGGAAGCTTTCTTT.

The chain carries TRBV7-6 and TRBJ1-1, with 8 bases matching TRBD1. Germline V gene data show CDR1 as SGHVS and CDR2 as FNYEAQ. This CDR3 spans 16 amino acids. The junction had 15 bases not matched to a gene; V was cut back by 5 bases and J by 7 bases. The DNA of the CDR3 is TGTGCCAGCAGCCCACCGGGGGGACGACAGGGGAGTGAAGCTTTCTTT. Its protein product is CASSPPGGRQGSEAFF.

The chain has TRBV4-2 and TRBJ1-1, with D hard to call. Germline-derived CDR1 and CDR2 are LGHNA and YNFKEQ. V lost 4 bases, J lost 1 base, and 13 bases lay in between. This CDR3 comprises 15 residues. The CDR3 reads CASSRPPAGNTEAFF. The DNA for the CDR3 is TGTGCCAGCAGCCGACCGCCTGCGGGGAACACTGAAGCTTTCTTT.

V gene TRBV7-2 combines with J gene TRBJ2-7, with D possibly matching TRBD1 (6 bases). V dropped 3 bases and J dropped 1 base, with 10 bases sitting between them. The CDR3 contains 14 residues. CDR1 is SGHTA, CDR2 FQGNSA, per germline. The CDR3 reads CASSFHRESYEQYF. The CDR3 DNA reads as TGTGCCAGCAGCTTCCACAGGGAATCCTACGAGCAGTACTTC.

This clone was seen more than once but under ten times. The chain uses TRBV6-1 and TRBJ2-1; TRBD2 might be the D (7 bases). With 8 bases removed from V and 7 bases from J, the gap between germline ends came to 18 bases. This CDR3 region has 14 residues. Germline CDR1 and CDR2: MNHNS and SASEGT. Written as DNA, the CDR3 is TGTGCCAGCTTCCTAAGGGGGGGCGTTAATGAGCAGTTCTTC. Translation gives CASFLRGGVNEQFF.

The chain couples TRBV7-2 to TRBJ2-3, with a weak D call TRBD1 (5 bases). This CDR3 is 16 amino acids long. Germline CDR1 and CDR2: SGHTA and FQGNSA. Trimming removed 5 bases at V and 0 bases at J, with 15 bases between. This CDR3 is CASSTQVAGSTDTQYF. The CDR3 DNA reads TGTGCCAGCAGCACTCAGGTTGCAGGGAGCACAGATACGCAGTATTTT.

The chain carries TRBV14 and TRBJ1-1; tentative D call: TRBD1 (5 bases). Germline V lookup: CDR1 SGHDN, CDR2 FVKESK. The CDR3 covers 11 residues. V was pared by 6 bases and J by 4 bases, with 6 bases between. CDR3 coding DNA: TGTGCCAGCAGAAGGGGCACTGAAGCTTTCTTT. Its translation: CASRRGTEAFF.